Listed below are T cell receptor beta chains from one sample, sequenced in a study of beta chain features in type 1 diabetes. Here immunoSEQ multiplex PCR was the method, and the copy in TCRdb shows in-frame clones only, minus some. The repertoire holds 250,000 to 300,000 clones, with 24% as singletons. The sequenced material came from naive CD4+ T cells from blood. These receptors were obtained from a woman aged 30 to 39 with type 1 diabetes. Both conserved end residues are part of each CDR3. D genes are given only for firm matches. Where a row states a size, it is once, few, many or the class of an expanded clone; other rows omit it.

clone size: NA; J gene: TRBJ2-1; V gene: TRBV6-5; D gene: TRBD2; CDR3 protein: CASSPAGHNDNEQFF; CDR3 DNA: TGTGCCAGCAGTCCAGCGGGGCACAACGACAATGAGCAGTTCTTC
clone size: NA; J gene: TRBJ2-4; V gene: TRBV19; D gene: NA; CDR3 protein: CASSHTGSAKNIQYF; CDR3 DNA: TGTGCCAGTAGCCACACAGGATCGGCCAAAAACATTCAGTACTTC
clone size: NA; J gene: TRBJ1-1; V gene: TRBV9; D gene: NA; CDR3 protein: CASSVDISLTEAFF; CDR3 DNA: TGTGCCAGCAGCGTAGACATATCGCTCACTGAAGCTTTCTTT
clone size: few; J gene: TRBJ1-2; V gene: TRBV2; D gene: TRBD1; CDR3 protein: CASRGQDNYGYTF; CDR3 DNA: TGTGCCAGCAGGGGACAGGACAACTATGGCTACACCTTC
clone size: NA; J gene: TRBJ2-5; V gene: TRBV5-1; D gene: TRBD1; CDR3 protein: CASRLTGAKETQYF; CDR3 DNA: TGCGCCAGCAGACTGACAGGGGCTAAAGAGACCCAGTACTTC
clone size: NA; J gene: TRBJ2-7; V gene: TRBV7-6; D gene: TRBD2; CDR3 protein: CASSLYPASGSPLEQYF; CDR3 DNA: TGTGCCAGCAGCTTATATCCGGCTAGCGGGTCACCTCTGGAGCAGTACTTC
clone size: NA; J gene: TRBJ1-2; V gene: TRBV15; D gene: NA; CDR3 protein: CATSRDIGAGAGYTF; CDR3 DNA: TGTGCCACCAGCAGAGATATCGGAGCAGGGGCCGGCTACACCTTC
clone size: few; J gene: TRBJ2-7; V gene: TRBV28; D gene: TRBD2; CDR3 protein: CASTLSGRAYEQYF; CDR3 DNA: TGTGCCAGCACCCTAAGCGGGAGGGCCTACGAGCAGTACTTC
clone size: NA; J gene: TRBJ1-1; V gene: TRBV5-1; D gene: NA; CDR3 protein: CASSLEWEGTEAFF; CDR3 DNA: TGCGCCAGCAGCTTGGAATGGGAGGGCACTGAAGCTTTCTTT
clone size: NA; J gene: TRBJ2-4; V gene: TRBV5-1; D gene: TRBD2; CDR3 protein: CASSLAFFASGRAEAKNIQYF; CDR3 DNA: TGCGCCAGCAGCTTGGCCTTCTTCGCTAGCGGGAGGGCTGAGGCCAAAAACATTCAGTACTTC
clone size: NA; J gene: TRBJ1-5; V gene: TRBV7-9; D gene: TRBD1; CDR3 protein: CASSWGTGGNNQPQHF; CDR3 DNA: TGTGCCAGCAGCTGGGGGACAGGGGGAAACAATCAGCCCCAGCATTTT
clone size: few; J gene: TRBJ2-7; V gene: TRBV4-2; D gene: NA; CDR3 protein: CASSQGPGEPYEQYF; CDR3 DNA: TGTGCCAGCAGCCAAGGGCCAGGGGAGCCCTACGAGCAGTACTTC
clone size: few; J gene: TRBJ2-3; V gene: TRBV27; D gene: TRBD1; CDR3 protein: CASSDGGDRENTQYF; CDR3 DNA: TGTGCCAGCAGTGATGGGGGAGACAGGGAAAATACGCAGTATTTT
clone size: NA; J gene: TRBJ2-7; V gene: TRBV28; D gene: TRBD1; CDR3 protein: CASSTPGQWSEQYF; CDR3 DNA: TGTGCCAGCAGTACCCCGGGACAGTGGTCCGAGCAGTACTTC
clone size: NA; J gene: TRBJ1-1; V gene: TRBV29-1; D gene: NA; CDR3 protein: CSVGSGGAAEAFF; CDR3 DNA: TGCAGCGTTGGTTCGGGGGGCGCCGCTGAAGCTTTCTTT
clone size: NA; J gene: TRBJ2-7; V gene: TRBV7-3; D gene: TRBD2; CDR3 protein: CASSLMSGRLSEQYF; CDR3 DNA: TGTGCCAGCAGCTTAATGTCCGGGAGGTTGAGCGAGCAGTACTTC
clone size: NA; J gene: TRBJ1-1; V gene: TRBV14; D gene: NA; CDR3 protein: CASSQVGAGNTEAFF; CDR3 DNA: TGTGCCAGCAGCCAAGTAGGCGCAGGGAACACTGAAGCTTTCTTT
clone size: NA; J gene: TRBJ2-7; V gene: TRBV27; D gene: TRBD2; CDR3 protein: CARMAGVREQYF; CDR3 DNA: TGTGCCAGAATGGCGGGAGTCCGCGAGCAGTACTTC
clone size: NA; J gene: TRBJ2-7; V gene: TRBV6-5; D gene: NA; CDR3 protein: CASSAGREQYF; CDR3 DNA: TGTGCCAGCAGTGCTGGCCGAGAGCAGTACTTC
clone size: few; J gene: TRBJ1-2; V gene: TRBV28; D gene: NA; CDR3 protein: CASSSPGDYGYTF; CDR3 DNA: TGTGCCAGCAGTTCCCCCGGGGACTATGGCTACACCTTC
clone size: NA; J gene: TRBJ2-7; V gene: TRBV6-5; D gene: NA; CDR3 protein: CASSPGQFIPYEQYF; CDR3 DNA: TGTGCCAGCAGCCCCGGACAGTTTATACCCTACGAGCAGTACTTC
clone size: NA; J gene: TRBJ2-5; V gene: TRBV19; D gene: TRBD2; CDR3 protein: CATTSGGRYQETQYF; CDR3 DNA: TGTGCCACCACTTCCGGCGGGAGATACCAAGAGACCCAGTACTTC
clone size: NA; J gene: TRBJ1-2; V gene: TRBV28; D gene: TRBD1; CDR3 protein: CASSLGQGKYGYTF; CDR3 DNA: TGTGCCAGCAGTTTAGGACAGGGAAAATACGGCTACACCTTC
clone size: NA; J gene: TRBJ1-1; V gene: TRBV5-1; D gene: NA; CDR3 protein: CASSLEGGTEAFF; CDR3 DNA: TGCGCCAGCAGCTTAGAGGGTGGCACTGAAGCTTTCTTT
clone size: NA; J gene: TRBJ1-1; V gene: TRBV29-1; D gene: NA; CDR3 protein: CSVESRETEAFF; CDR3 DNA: TGCAGCGTTGAGAGTCGGGAGACTGAAGCTTTCTTT
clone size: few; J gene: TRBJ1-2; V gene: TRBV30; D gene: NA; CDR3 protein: CAWRPGVYYGYTF; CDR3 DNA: TGTGCCTGGAGGCCGGGAGTTTACTATGGCTACACCTTC
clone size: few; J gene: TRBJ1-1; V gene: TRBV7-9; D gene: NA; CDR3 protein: CASREQGPEAFF; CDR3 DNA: TGTGCCAGCAGAGAACAGGGCCCTGAAGCTTTCTTT
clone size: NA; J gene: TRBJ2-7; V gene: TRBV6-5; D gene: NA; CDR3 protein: CASSYSLVPFEQYF; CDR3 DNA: TGTGCCAGCAGTTACTCCCTAGTTCCCTTCGAGCAGTACTTC
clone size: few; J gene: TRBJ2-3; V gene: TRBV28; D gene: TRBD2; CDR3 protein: CASSLVLAGGPDTQYF; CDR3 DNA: TGTGCCAGCAGTTTAGTACTAGCGGGAGGGCCAGATACGCAGTATTTT
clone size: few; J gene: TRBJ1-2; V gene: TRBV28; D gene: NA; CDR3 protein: CASTLRTDYGYTF; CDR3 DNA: TGTGCCAGCACCCTAAGGACAGACTATGGCTACACCTTC
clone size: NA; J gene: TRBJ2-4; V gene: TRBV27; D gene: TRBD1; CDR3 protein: CASSGRTGSTQNIQYF; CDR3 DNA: TGTGCCAGCAGTGGGAGGACAGGGTCAACCCAAAACATTCAGTACTTC
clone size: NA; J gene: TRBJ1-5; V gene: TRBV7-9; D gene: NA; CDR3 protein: CASSLAGRYNQPQHF; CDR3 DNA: TGTGCCAGCAGCTTAGCGGGGCGATACAATCAGCCCCAGCATTTT
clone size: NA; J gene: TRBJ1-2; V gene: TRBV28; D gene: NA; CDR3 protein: CASSYLGQGNYGYTF; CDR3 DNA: TGTGCCAGCAGCTACCTCGGCCAGGGAAACTATGGCTACACCTTC
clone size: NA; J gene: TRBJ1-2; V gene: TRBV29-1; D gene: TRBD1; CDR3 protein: CSVAQGNYGYTF; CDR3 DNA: TGCAGCGTCGCACAGGGGAACTATGGCTACACCTTC
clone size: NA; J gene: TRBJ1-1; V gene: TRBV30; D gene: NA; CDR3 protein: CAWRTLRDTEAFF; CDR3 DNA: TGTGCCTGGAGGACTCTGAGGGACACTGAAGCTTTCTTT
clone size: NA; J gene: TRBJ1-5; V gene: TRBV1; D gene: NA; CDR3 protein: CTSSRSQTALYQPQHF; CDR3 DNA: TGCACCAGCAGCCGATCCCAGACTGCCCTTTATCAGCCCCAGCATTTT
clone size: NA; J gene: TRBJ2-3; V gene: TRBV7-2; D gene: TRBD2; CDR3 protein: CASSLMRETDTQYF; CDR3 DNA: TGTGCCAGCAGCTTAATGCGGGAGACAGATACGCAGTATTTT
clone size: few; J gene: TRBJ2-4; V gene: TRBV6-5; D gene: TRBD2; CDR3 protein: CASSLAGAAKNIQYF; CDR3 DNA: TGTGCCAGCAGTTTGGCGGGAGCAGCCAAAAACATTCAGTACTTC
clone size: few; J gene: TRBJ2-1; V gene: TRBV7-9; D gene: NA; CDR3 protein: CASSLALPGVGEQFF; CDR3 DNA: TGTGCCAGCAGCTTAGCGCTTCCAGGGGTGGGTGAGCAGTTCTTC
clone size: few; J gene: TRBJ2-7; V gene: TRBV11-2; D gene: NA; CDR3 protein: CASSLTLTDYEQYF; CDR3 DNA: TGTGCCAGCAGCTTAACCCTGACAGACTACGAGCAGTACTTC
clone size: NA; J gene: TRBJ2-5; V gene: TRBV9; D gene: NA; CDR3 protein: CASSVVDYGLQETQYF; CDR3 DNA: TGTGCCAGCAGCGTAGTGGACTATGGCCTCCAAGAGACCCAGTACTTC
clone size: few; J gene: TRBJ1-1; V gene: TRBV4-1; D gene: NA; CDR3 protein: CASSQARVFGTEAFF; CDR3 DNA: TGCGCCAGCAGCCAAGCCAGGGTATTTGGCACTGAAGCTTTCTTT
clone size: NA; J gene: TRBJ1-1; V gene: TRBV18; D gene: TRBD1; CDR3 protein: CASSITGASYTEAFF; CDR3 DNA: TGTGCCAGCTCAATAACAGGGGCGAGTTACACTGAAGCTTTCTTT
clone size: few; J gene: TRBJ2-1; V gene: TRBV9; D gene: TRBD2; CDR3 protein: CASSVGLAYNEQFF; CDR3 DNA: TGTGCCAGCAGCGTCGGACTAGCCTACAATGAGCAGTTCTTC
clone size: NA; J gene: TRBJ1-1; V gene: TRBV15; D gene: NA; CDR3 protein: CATSRDAGLGTEAFF; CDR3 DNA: TGTGCCACCAGCAGAGATGCGGGGCTGGGCACTGAAGCTTTCTTT
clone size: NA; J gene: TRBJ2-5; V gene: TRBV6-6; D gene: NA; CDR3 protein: CASSLGDPETQYF; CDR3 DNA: TGTGCCAGCAGTTTAGGGGATCCAGAGACCCAGTACTTC
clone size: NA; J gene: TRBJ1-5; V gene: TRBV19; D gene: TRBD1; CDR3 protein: CASSSGTGSNQPQHF; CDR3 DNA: TGTGCCAGTAGTTCAGGGACAGGGAGCAATCAGCCCCAGCATTTT
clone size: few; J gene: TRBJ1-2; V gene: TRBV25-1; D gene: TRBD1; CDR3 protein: CASSQGQAYGYTF; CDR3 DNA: TGTGCCAGCAGTCAAGGACAGGCATATGGCTACACCTTC
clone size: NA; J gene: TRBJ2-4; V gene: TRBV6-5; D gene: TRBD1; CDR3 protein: CASSYPGQGGFWIQYF; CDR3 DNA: TGTGCCAGCAGTTACCCGGGACAGGGAGGTTTTTGGATTCAGTACTTC
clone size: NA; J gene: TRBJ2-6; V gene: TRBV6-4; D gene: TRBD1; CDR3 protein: CASSPGQSSGANVLTF; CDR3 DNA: TGTGCCAGCAGTCCGGGACAGTCCTCTGGGGCCAACGTCCTGACTTTC
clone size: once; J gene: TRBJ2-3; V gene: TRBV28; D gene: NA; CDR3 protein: CASSSLSFGSTDTQYF; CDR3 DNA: TGTGCCAGCAGTTCCTTGTCATTCGGGAGCACAGATACGCAGTATTTT